A selection of T cell receptor beta chains follows, all from one sample in a study of spatial heterogeneity in lung cancer. One entry per CDR3 protein results from TCRdb running MiXCR on the 5' RACE reads. The data hold about 120,000 distinct CDR3 sequences, with 10% to 13% observed a single time. The input for sequencing was PBMCs, taken at follow-up. The receptors were gathered from a female donor with early-stage non-small cell lung cancer. Both conserved end residues are part of each CDR3. A D gene is named only where the DNA matches it firmly. Only some rows state a clone size, as once, few, many or a class for expanded clones.

V	J	D	size	CDR3	DNA
TRBV7-9	TRBJ2-1	-	few	CASSLRFGDHNEQFF	TGTGCCAGCAGCTTACGATTCGGGGACCACAATGAGCAGTTCTTC
TRBV3-1	TRBJ1-1	-	-	CASSELRLGEAFF	TGTGCCAGCAGCGAATTGAGACTGGGAGAAGCTTTCTTT
TRBV7-9	TRBJ2-7	TRBD2	-	CASSYGTSDGGEQYF	TGTGCCAGCAGCTACGGGACTAGCGACGGTGGCGAGCAGTACTTC
TRBV28	TRBJ2-3	-	few	CASSQGGPKDTQYF	TGTGCCAGCAGCCAGGGAGGACCCAAGGATACGCAGTATTTT
TRBV30	TRBJ2-1	TRBD2	-	CAWSPLGEGRHEQFF	TGTGCCTGGAGCCCTTTGGGGGAGGGCCGCCATGAGCAGTTCTTC
TRBV7-9	TRBJ2-3	-	many	CASSYGPSTDTQYF	TGTGCCAGCAGCTATGGGCCAAGCACAGATACGCAGTATTTT
TRBV5-1	TRBJ1-1	TRBD1	-	CASSFRDRIRGTEAFF	TGCGCCAGCAGCTTCCGGGACAGGATCAGAGGAACTGAAGCTTTCTTT
TRBV27	TRBJ1-6	-	many	CASSRSSYNSPLHF	TGTGCCAGCAGTCGTAGCTCCTATAATTCACCCCTCCACTTT
TRBV28	TRBJ1-6	-	-	CASSFQGGFGSPLHF	TGTGCCAGCAGTTTTCAAGGAGGCTTTGGGTCACCCCTCCACTTT
TRBV24-1	TRBJ1-1	-	-	CATSAYQNTEAFF	TGTGCCACCAGTGCTTACCAGAACACTGAAGCTTTCTTT
TRBV18	TRBJ2-1	TRBD2	few	CASSAGLAGGYEQFF	TGTGCCAGCTCCGCCGGACTAGCGGGAGGCTATGAGCAGTTCTTC
TRBV7-6	TRBJ2-5	-	-	CASSFTGLGLETQYF	TGTGCCAGCAGCTTCACCGGACTTGGTTTGGAGACCCAGTACTTC
TRBV5-8	TRBJ2-5	-	-	CASSLGLGNQETQYF	TGTGCCAGCAGCTTGGGACTAGGAAATCAAGAGACCCAGTACTTC
TRBV13	TRBJ1-1	-	-	CASSPLRRRSEAFF	TGTGCCAGCAGCCCTTTGCGGCGAAGGTCTGAAGCTTTCTTT
TRBV28	TRBJ1-2	-	-	CASNTGGDSLYYGYTF	TGTGCCAGCAATACGGGGGGGGACTCCCTTTACTATGGCTACACCTTC
TRBV27	TRBJ2-7	-	-	CASRKGLAYEQYF	TGTGCCAGCAGAAAGGGCTTGGCCTACGAGCAGTACTTC
TRBV4-2	TRBJ2-6	TRBD2	-	CASSQDRKSGSFLSGANVLTF	TGTGCCAGCAGCCAAGATAGGAAGAGCGGGAGCTTTCTCTCTGGGGCCAACGTCCTGACTTTC
TRBV6-5	TRBJ2-1	-	few	CASSRPPKNEQFF	TGTGCCAGCAGTCGCCCTCCGAAGAATGAGCAGTTCTTC
TRBV6-6	TRBJ2-1	-	-	CASSYGAPEYNEQFF	TGTGCCAGCAGTTACGGGGCGCCCGAGTACAATGAGCAGTTCTTC
TRBV29-1	TRBJ1-2	TRBD1	few	CSVEGRGLDGYTF	TGCAGCGTTGAAGGCAGGGGGCTCGATGGCTACACCTTC
TRBV6-6	TRBJ2-1	TRBD2	once	CASKDPGTSRSSYNEQFF	TGTGCCAGCAAGGATCCCGGGACTAGCAGGAGCTCCTACAATGAGCAGTTCTTC
TRBV19	TRBJ1-1	-	few	CATRRGLAEAFF	TGTGCCACGCGTCGTGGGTTGGCTGAAGCTTTCTTT
TRBV28	TRBJ2-3	-	-	CASSLVSGGRDTQYF	TGTGCCAGCAGTTTAGTCTCGGGGGGCAGGGATACGCAGTATTTT
TRBV6-1	TRBJ2-6	-	few	CASSIRVPSGANVLTF	TGTGCCAGCAGTATCCGGGTCCCCTCTGGGGCCAACGTCCTGACTTTC
TRBV5-4	TRBJ2-1	TRBD1	once	CASSLAGRGSYNEQFF	TGTGCCAGCAGCTTGGCCGGCAGGGGGAGTTACAATGAGCAGTTCTTC
TRBV11-2	TRBJ2-1	-	many	CASRPGPLSSYNEQFF	TGTGCCAGCAGACCGGGACCGCTGAGCTCCTACAATGAGCAGTTCTTC
TRBV29-1	TRBJ2-3	-	-	CSGETSTDTQYF	TGCAGCGGGGAGACAAGCACAGATACGCAGTATTTT
TRBV12-3/TRBV12-4	TRBJ2-1	TRBD2	many	CASSGAGTSGYNEQFF	TGTGCCAGCAGTGGAGCCGGGACTAGCGGATACAATGAGCAGTTCTTC
TRBV7-6	TRBJ2-1	-	-	CASRPRVVGGGPNNEQFF	TGTGCCAGCAGACCCCGAGTCGTAGGAGGAGGACCTAACAATGAGCAGTTCTTC
TRBV2	TRBJ2-1	-	-	CASRTDYNEQFF	TGTGCCAGCAGGACGGATTACAATGAGCAGTTCTTC
TRBV12-3/TRBV12-4	TRBJ2-3	-	-	CASSPIPGVDTQYF	TGTGCCAGCAGCCCCATACCGGGAGTAGATACGCAGTATTTT
TRBV20-1	TRBJ2-1	TRBD2	few	CSARGGRDYNEQFF	TGCAGTGCCCGGGGCGGGAGGGATTACAATGAGCAGTTCTTC
TRBV24-1	TRBJ1-5	-	many	CATGKSGEGIANQPQHF	TGTGCCACCGGTAAGAGCGGGGAGGGGATAGCAAATCAGCCCCAGCATTTT
TRBV4-1	TRBJ2-7	-	many	CASSPIPRNSYEQYF	TGCGCCAGCAGCCCCATTCCTAGGAACTCCTACGAGCAGTACTTC
TRBV28	TRBJ2-7	TRBD2	-	CASSSLGLAGGIEQYF	TGTGCCAGCAGCAGCCTTGGACTAGCGGGAGGAATCGAGCAGTACTTC
TRBV12-3/TRBV12-4	TRBJ2-2	TRBD2	-	CASTGWTSGRTGELFF	TGTGCCAGCACCGGTTGGACTAGCGGGAGGACCGGGGAGCTGTTTTTT
TRBV28	TRBJ2-7	TRBD1	-	CASTGQGLSYEQYF	TGTGCCAGCACAGGACAGGGATTATCCTACGAGCAGTACTTC
TRBV14	TRBJ2-5	TRBD2	-	CASSQFLLAGGGETQYF	TGTGCCAGCAGCCAATTTCTACTAGCGGGAGGTGGAGAGACCCAGTACTTC
TRBV6-5	TRBJ1-1	-	-	CASRPQAYSEAFF	TGTGCCAGCAGACCACAGGCCTACAGTGAAGCTTTCTTT
TRBV4-3	TRBJ2-3	-	-	CASSQEVGVGTDTQYF	TGCGCCAGCAGCCAAGAAGTGGGAGTGGGCACAGATACGCAGTATTTT
TRBV7-3	TRBJ2-1	-	-	CASSLDINRENEQFF	TGTGCCAGCAGCTTAGATATAAACCGGGAAAATGAGCAGTTCTTC
TRBV20-1	TRBJ2-3	-	-	CSASHGRGRDTQYF	TGCAGTGCTAGTCACGGGAGAGGTAGAGATACGCAGTATTTT
TRBV5-1	TRBJ2-7	-	many	CASRRGPSSYEQYF	TGCGCCAGCAGGCGGGGACCCTCCTCCTACGAGCAGTACTTC
TRBV6-1	TRBJ2-7	TRBD2	many	CASSGLALTNEQYF	TGTGCCAGCAGTGGACTAGCGTTAACCAACGAGCAGTACTTC
TRBV7-9	TRBJ1-4	-	-	CASSFSADSNEKLFF	TGTGCCAGCAGCTTTTCGGCCGACAGTAATGAAAAACTGTTTTTT
TRBV2	TRBJ1-5	-	-	CASSGQPSNQPQHF	TGTGCCAGCAGTGGCCAGCCGAGCAATCAGCCCCAGCATTTT
TRBV27	TRBJ2-1	TRBD2	many	CASRSGPSGSYNEQFF	TGTGCCAGCAGGAGTGGTCCTAGCGGGTCCTACAATGAGCAGTTCTTC
TRBV3-1	TRBJ2-1	TRBD2	-	CASSQPTSGSFWQFF	TGTGCCAGCAGCCAGCCGACTAGCGGGAGTTTCTGGCAGTTCTTC
TRBV29-1	TRBJ2-1	TRBD2	-	CSVARSSGTYNEQFF	TGCAGCGTGGCCCGGTCTAGCGGGACGTACAATGAGCAGTTCTTC
TRBV20-1	TRBJ1-1	TRBD1	-	CSARDQGQRNTEAFF	TGCAGTGCTAGAGATCAGGGACAGAGGAACACTGAAGCTTTCTTT
TRBV5-6	TRBJ1-5	-	-	CASSWKGAPGNQPQHF	TGTGCCAGCAGCTGGAAAGGGGCGCCGGGCAATCAGCCCCAGCATTTT
TRBV19	TRBJ2-1	-	many	CASSINVGQNNEQFF	TGTGCCAGTAGTATCAATGTTGGGCAGAACAATGAGCAGTTCTTC
TRBV30	TRBJ2-3	TRBD1	many	CAWSAPRDRGQDTQYF	TGTGCCTGGAGTGCCCCCCGGGACAGGGGGCAGGATACGCAGTATTTT